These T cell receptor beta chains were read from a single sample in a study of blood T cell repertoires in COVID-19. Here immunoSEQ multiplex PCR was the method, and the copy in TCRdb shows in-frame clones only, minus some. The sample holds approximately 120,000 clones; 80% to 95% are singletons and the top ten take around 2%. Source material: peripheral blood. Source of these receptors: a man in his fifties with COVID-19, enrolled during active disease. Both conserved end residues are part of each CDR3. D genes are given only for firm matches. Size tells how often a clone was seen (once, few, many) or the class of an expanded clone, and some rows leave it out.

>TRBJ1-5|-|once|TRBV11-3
TGTGCCAGCAGCGATCCCCAGAACAGGGACGGGGACGGGCAGCCCCAGCATTTT
CASSDPQNRDGDGQPQHF
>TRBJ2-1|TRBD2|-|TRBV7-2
TGTGCCAGCAGCTTAGTAAGGACTAGCGGGAGGGCCGGTAATGAGCAGTTCTTC
CASSLVRTSGRAGNEQFF
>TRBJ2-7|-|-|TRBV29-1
TGCAGCGTTGAAGAAGGGGCAGGGTTGGGGTACGAGCAGTACTTC
CSVEEGAGLGYEQYF
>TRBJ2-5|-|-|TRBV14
TGTGCCAGCAGCCAAGACAGGGGAACCCAGTACTTC
CASSQDRGTQYF
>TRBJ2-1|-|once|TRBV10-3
TGTGCCATCAGTGACCTGTCGACAGCAACCAATGAGCAGTTCTTC
CAISDLSTATNEQFF
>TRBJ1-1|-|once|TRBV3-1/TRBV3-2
TGTGCCAGCAGCTACCAGACGGGGACTGAAGCTTTCTTT
CASSYQTGTEAFF
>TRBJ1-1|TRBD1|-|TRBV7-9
TGTGCCAGCAGCTTATGGACAGGGATGAACACTGAAGCTTTCTTT
CASSLWTGMNTEAFF
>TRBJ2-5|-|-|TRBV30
TGTGCCTGGAGTGTAGGGGGAGAAGAGACCCAGTACTTC
CAWSVGGEETQYF
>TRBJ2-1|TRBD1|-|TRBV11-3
TGTGCCAGCAGCATGGACAGGGGGCGGGACAATGAGCAGTTCTTC
CASSMDRGRDNEQFF
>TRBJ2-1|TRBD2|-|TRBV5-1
TGCGCCAGCAGCTTCGGCCTCCTGAGGGAGGGGAATGAGCAGTTCTTC
CASSFGLLREGNEQFF
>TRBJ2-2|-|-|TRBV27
TGTGCCAGCAGTTTATTCCCGGTTTCCACCGGGGAGCTGTTTTTT
CASSLFPVSTGELFF
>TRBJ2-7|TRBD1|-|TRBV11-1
TGTGCCAGCAGCACAGGACAGGAACCCTCCTACGAGCAGTACTTC
CASSTGQEPSYEQYF
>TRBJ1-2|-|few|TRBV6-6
TGTGCCAGCAGACAGAAAACGCTCAACTATGGCTACACCTTC
CASRQKTLNYGYTF
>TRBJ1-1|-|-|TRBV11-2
TGTGCCAGCAGCTTGGGGGCGCTGGGCACTGAAGCTTTCTTT
CASSLGALGTEAFF
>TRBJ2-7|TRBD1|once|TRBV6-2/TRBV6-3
TGTGCCAGCAGTTCGCGGTTGGGGACAGGACCCTTC
CASSSRLGTGPF
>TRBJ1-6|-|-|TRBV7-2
TGTGCCAGCAGCTTGAGCTCCTATAATTCACCCCTCCACTTT
CASSLSSYNSPLHF
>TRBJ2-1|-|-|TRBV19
TGTGCCAGTAGTAAAAACAGGGGAGGTGAGCAGTTCTTC
CASSKNRGGEQFF
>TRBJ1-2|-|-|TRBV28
TGTGCCAGCAGTTTCCCCAGGGCAGGGAACGGCTACACCTTC
CASSFPRAGNGYTF
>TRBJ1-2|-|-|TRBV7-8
TGTGCCAGCAGCCGCAGGGAGGCCTACACCTTC
CASSRREAYTF
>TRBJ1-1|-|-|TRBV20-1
TGCAGTGCTAGTAGCAGGGTTAACACTGAAGCTTTCTTT
CSASSRVNTEAFF
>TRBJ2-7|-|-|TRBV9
TGTGCCAGCAGCGTCGGGACAACCTACGAGCAGTACTTC
CASSVGTTYEQYF
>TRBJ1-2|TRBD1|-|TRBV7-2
TGTGCCAGCAACCAAGGGGGCCCTAACTATGGCTACACCTTC
CASNQGGPNYGYTF
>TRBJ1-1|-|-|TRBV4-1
TGCGCCAGCAGCCAAAACCCCCGGACATTTATGAACACTGAAGCTTTCTTT
CASSQNPRTFMNTEAFF
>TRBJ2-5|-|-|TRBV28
TGTGCCAGCAGCCCTCCTAGGAACCAAGAGACCCAGTACTTC
CASSPPRNQETQYF
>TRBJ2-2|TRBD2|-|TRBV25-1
TGTGCCAGCAGCTCTAGCGGGAGAAGCGGGGAGCTGTTTTTT
CASSSSGRSGELFF
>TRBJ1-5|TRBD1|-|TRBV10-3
TGTGCCATCAGTGAAGGGACAGCCTTCAATCAGCCCCAGCATTTT
CAISEGTAFNQPQHF
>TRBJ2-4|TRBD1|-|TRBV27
TGTGCCAGCAGTTGGGACAGGAGAGCAAACATTCAGTACTTC
CASSWDRRANIQYF
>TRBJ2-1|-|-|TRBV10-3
TGTGCCATCAGTGACGGGGTCACCGACAATGAGCAGTTCTTC
CAISDGVTDNEQFF
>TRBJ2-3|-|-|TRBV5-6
TGTGCCAGCGGCCGCGACACCCCAAAGCGGACAGATACGCAGTATTTT
CASGRDTPKRTDTQYF
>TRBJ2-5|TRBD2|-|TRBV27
TGTGCCAGCAGTTTCGCGGGAGTCCTAGAGACCCAGTACTTC
CASSFAGVLETQYF
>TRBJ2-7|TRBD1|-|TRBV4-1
TGCGCCAGCAGCCCGTCCCAGGGGGCCATAGAGCAGTACTTC
CASSPSQGAIEQYF
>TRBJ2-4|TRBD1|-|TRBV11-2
TGTGCCAGCAGCCCATTACAGGGGTCCAAAAACATTCAGTACTTC
CASSPLQGSKNIQYF
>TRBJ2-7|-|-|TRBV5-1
TGCGCCAGCAAAGAGACAGTCGGCGAGCAGTACTTC
CASKETVGEQYF
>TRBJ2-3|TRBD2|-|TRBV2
TGTGCCAGCAGTGAGGGCCGGACTAGCGGGAGGCCCACAGATACGCAGTATTTT
CASSEGRTSGRPTDTQYF
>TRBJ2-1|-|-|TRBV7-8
TGTGCCAGCAGCACCGACTTGGGGCCCCTCAATGAGCAGTTCTTC
CASSTDLGPLNEQFF